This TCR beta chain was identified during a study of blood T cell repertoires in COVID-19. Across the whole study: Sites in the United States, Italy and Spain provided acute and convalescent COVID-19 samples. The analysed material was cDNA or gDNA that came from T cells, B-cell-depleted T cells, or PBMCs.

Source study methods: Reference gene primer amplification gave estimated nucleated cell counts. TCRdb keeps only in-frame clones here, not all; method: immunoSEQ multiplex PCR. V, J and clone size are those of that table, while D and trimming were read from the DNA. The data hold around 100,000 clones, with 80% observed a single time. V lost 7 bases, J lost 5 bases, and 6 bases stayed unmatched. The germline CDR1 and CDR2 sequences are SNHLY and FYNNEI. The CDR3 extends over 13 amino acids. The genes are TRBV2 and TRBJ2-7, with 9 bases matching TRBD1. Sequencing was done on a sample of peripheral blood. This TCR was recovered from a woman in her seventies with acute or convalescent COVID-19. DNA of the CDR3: TGTGCCAGCATTCCGGGACAGGGACACGAGCAGTACTTC. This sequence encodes CASIPGQGHEQYF.